This TCR beta chain is drawn from a study of T cell responses to AZD1222 COVID-19 vaccine. The CDR3 loop spans 17 amino acids. The V gene lost 2 bases and the J gene lost 3 bases, with 17 bases spanning the gap. Germline CDR1 and CDR2: SGHVS and FQNEAQ. Of note for this clone: The antigen remains unidentified.

Study-wide findings and caveats: Clonal diversity was possibly underestimated; the donors were predominantly white British and more often female.

TCRdb's copy holds only in-frame clones and misses some; the assay was immunoSEQ multiplex PCR. This sample has 200,000 or so clones, with approximately 90% found just once. V usage is TRBV7-8 and J usage is TRBJ1-3; maybe TRBD1 (6 bases). This TCR was sampled from an adult in good health. This specimen consisted of peripheral blood, obtained on day 0 of AZD1222 vaccination. The CDR3 sequence is CASSLNGQSLGGNTIYF. The CDR3 nucleotides read TGTGCCAGCAGCTTAAACGGACAGTCTCTGGGTGGAAACACCATATATTTT.